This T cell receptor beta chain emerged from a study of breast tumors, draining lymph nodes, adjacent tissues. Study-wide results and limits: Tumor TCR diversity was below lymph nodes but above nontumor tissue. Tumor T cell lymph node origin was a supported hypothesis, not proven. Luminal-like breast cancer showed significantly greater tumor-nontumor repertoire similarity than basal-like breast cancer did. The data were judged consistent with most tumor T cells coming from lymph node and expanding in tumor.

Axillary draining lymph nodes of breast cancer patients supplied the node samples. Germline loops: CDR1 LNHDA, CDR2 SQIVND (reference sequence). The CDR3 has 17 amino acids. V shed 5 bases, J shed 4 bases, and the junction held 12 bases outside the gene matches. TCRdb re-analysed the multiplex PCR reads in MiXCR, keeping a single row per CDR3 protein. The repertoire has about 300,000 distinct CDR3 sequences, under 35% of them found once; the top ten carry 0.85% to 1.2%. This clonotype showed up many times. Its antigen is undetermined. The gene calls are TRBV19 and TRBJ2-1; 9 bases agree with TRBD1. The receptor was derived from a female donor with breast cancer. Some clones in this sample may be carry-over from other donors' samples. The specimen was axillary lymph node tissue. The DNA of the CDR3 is TGTGCCAGTAGTGGGCGGGACAGGGTCTCGGAGTACAATGAGCAGTTCTTC. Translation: CASSGRDRVSEYNEQFF.